The 3 T cell receptor beta chains presented below share a single source sample, sequenced in a study of T-cell memory formation after mild COVID-19. TCRdb fed the 5' RACE reads into MiXCR, producing one record per CDR3 protein. The table records fewer than 700,000 distinct CDR3 sequences, about 20% of them present only once. Sequenced sample: PBMCs or a T cell subset sorted from them (not recorded which). The source of these receptors is an adult woman who had mild COVID-19 (a few samples of this study predate the infection). Cell type and time point are not known.

This clonotype was counted only a few times. J is TRBJ2-1 and V is TRBV12-3 or TRBV12-4; 8 bases map to TRBD2. The CDR3 runs 14 residues. After removal of 2 bases from V and 6 bases from J, the junction contained 3 bases not matched to a gene. The CDR3 coding sequence is TGTGCCAGCAGTTTACTAGCGGGCTTCAATGAGCAGTTCTTC. It codes for CASSLLAGFNEQFF.

The chain carries TRBV12-3 or TRBV12-4 and TRBJ2-7, with D perhaps matching TRBD2 (5 bases). Deletions cut 3 bases from V and 3 bases from J, with 15 bases between. The CDR3 spans 15 residues. The CDR3 is CASSFGAAWNYEQYF. The CDR3 nucleotides are TGTGCCAGCAGTTTCGGAGCGGCCTGGAACTACGAGCAGTACTTC.

The chain links TRBV6-2 or TRBV6-3 to TRBJ2-5; 10 nucleotides agree with TRBD2. Losses at the gene ends were 6 bases for V and 5 bases for J; bases not matched to a gene: 15. The CDR3 covers 17 residues. Germline V gene sequence: CDR1 MNHEY, CDR2 SVGEGT. In DNA form, the CDR3 reads TGTGCCAGCAGCCTCTTGGGGCTAGCGGGGGTCTTGGAGACCCAGTACTTC. It translates to CASSLLGLAGVLETQYF.